This TCR beta chain was recorded in a study of blood T cells in healthy people across ages (dated by TCRdb to 2013 to 2016). Study-wide context: In model experiments, template switching captured roughly one uniquely barcoded TCR beta cDNA molecule for every two T cells. For two donors (one aged 18 to 30 and one aged 80 or older), the study analyzed two additional independent replicas of 1 million unique cDNA reads from the same blood draw. The donors were divided into four age groups: young (average roughly 17 years), middle-aged (approximately 41), aged (roughly 66) and long-lived (roughly 86). To track age-related changes in TCR beta repertoire diversity, the study relied on deep sequencing normalized with unique cDNA molecular identifiers.

Overall study results and their limits: There was a strong correlation between observed TCR beta diversity and the percentage of naive T cells measured by flow cytometry. Estimates of total diversity based on one million sequenced T cells were regarded as lower bounds and as underestimates. The long-lived group showed more naive CD4+ T cells, fewer expanded clones and increased TCR diversity than the aged group, suggesting age selection. Since profiling was done on bulk unsorted PBMCs, naive and antigen-experienced compartments could not be conclusively compared. Observed TCR beta diversity per million T cells fell roughly linearly with age, and a significant reduction was already apparent by age approximately 41. Donor CMV infection status was unknown, potentially confounding age-related changes in expanded clonotypes.

Systemically healthy Caucasian individuals from Russia, approximately 39 in total and aged roughly 6 to 95 years, were included as donors. Each donor gave 8 to 10 milliliters of peripheral blood, drawn into EDTA-treated Vacutainer tubes. Ficoll-Paque density-gradient centrifugation was used to isolate PBMCs, with at least 6.5 million per sample. Trizol reagent was used to extract total RNA from the PBMCs, yielding at least 6 micrograms per sample. For every donor, flow cytometry on a PBMC aliquot measured the percentage of naive CD45RAhigh/CD27high T cells. At the junction V is shortened by 0 bases and J by 5 bases; bases outside the gene matches: 2. The germline V gene yields MNHEY for CDR1 and SVGAGI for CDR2. The CDR3, cysteine through phenylalanine, is 14 amino acids long. Solely the CDR3 DNA is kept, with 42 bases framed from the first base. Many counts were recorded for this clonotype. Which antigen it targets is not known. No clone much larger than this one lies a single base away; base qualities are absent.

Libraries were prepared through 5' RACE. The reads were generated on an Illumina HiSeq 2500. The second PCR ran for roughly 7 to 11 cycles and used a J-beta primer mix along with a sample-barcoded 5' primer. A unique molecular identifier was introduced onto each TCR beta cDNA molecule by a template-switch 5' adaptor carrying 12 random nucleotides. Each sample yielded at least 2.5 million CDR3-containing paired-end reads. First-strand cDNA synthesis was performed from all RNA using the Mint cDNA synthesis kit, with priming by a TRBC-specific oligonucleotide. Following uracil-DNA glycosylase treatment, a first 18-cycle PCR with universal primers M1SS and BC2_uni_R was performed on all cDNA. The authors processed their data as follows. For normalization, 1 million high-quality reads, each with a distinct molecular identifier, were randomly selected from each sample. Reads sharing molecular identifiers were discarded rather than binned into consensus sequences. MiTCR, run with a Q25 quality threshold and the strictest error-elimination algorithm, handled CDR3 identification, clonotype clustering and error correction. Lower-bound total TCR beta diversity was estimated with a nonparametric unseen species model using Euler transformation. TCRdb took the public reads, trimmed them with fastp at Q25, ran MiXCR for clone calling and kept in-frame beta chains. Merged by CDR3 protein, the rows form single entries marked with the most common genes and DNA. None of the V and J calls come from the authors' own analysis; TCRdb made them. The sample yields 800,000 or so distinct CDR3 sequences; around a quarter were counted once. Together, the top ten hold 3.7% of the sample.

These data were also reused for a study on T cells of mothers and their children. In that second paper, the authors write: The donors were nine systemically healthy Caucasian individuals, made up of three mothers and their six children. cDNA synthesis used all of the extracted RNA, with 1.5 ug of RNA in each 15 ul reaction. In the second PCR, the M1S primer introduced both the sample barcodes and 2-4 random nucleotides. Each mother yielded over 8.5 million TCR beta CDR3 reads and each child about 3 million reads. TCR recombination output is similarly shaped by thymic selection in related and unrelated pairs, with a minor effect exerted by inherited differences. Normalized repertoire overlap was always found to be slightly, but never significantly, higher in related mother-child pairs than in unrelated mother-child pairs. No persistent microchimeric T cell clones were found, with a detection sensitivity of roughly 92 clones per million clonotypes. In the study, deep NGS was used to compare the TCR beta repertoires of mothers and children, and features distinguishing related mother-child pairs from unrelated individuals were sought. The mean age was about 38 +/- 4 years for the mothers and approximately 11 +/- 4 years for the children. After adapter ligation with NEBNext reagents, the libraries were sequenced on Illumina HiSeq 2000 with 100+100 nt paired-end reads. To avoid cross-contamination, the mother libraries and the child libraries were prepared a month apart and sequenced in separate runs. Between roughly 500,000 and 2,300,000 distinct TCR beta clonotypes were identified per donor. Naive TCR beta clonotypes were estimated from low-frequency clonotypes matched to each donor's FACS-determined naive share, without sorting.

The sequencing sample was made of blood. This TCR was sampled from a boy younger than 18 in good health. The chain is encoded by TRBV6-5 joined to TRBJ2-5, with TRBD2 identical over 8 junction bases. CDR3 sequence: CASSYSGGAETQYF. The DNA sequence is TGTGCCAGCAGTTACTCCGGGGGGGCGGAGACCCAGTACTTC.